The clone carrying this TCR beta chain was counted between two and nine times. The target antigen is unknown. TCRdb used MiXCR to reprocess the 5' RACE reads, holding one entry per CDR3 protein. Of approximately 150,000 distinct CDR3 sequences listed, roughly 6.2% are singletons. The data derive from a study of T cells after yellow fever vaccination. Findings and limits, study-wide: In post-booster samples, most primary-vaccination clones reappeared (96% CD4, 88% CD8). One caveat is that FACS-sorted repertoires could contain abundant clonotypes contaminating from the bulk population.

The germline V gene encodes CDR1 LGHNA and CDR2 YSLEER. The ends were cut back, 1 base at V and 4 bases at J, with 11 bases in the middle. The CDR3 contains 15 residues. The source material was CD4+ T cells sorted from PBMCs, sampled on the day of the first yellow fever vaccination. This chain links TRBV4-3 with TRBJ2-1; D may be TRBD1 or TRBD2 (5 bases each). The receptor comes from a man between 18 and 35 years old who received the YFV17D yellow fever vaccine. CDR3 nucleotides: TGCGCCAGCAGCCAAGCCCAGGGACCTTACAATGAGCAGTTCTTC. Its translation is CASSQAQGPYNEQFF.